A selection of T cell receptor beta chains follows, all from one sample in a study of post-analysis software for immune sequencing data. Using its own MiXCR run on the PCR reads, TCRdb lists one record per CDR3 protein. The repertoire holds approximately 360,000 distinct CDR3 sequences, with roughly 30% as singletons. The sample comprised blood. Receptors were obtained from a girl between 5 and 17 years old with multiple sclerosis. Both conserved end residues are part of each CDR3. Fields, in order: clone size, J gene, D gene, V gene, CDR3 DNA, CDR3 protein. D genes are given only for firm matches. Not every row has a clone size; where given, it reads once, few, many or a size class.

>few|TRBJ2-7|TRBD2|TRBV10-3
TGTGCCATCAGTGAGTCAGTAGTGGGGCGGGGGGCCATTTCCGAGCAGTACTTC
CAISESVVGRGAISEQYF
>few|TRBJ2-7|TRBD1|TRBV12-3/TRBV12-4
TGTGCCAGCAGCGACAGGGGAGACCCCTTCTACGAGCAGTACTTC
CASSDRGDPFYEQYF
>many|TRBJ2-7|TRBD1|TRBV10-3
TGTGCCATCAGCGCAACCCCGGGACAGGGTGTCTACGAGCAGTACTTC
CAISATPGQGVYEQYF
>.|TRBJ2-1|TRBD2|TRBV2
TGTGCCAGCAGTGAGGGGGGGAGCTCCTACGATGAGCAGTTCTTC
CASSEGGSSYDEQFF
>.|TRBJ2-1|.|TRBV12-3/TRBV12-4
TGTGCCAGCCGAGGGACGGCCGTCAATGAGCAGTTCTTC
CASRGTAVNEQFF
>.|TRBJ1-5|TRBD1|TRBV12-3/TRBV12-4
TGTGCCAGCAGGTGGACAGGAGGCAGTCAGCCCCAGCATTTT
CASRWTGGSQPQHF
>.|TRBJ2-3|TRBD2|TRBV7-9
TGTGCCAACAGCGGTAGCGGGGCTAGCACAGATACGCAGTATTTT
CANSGSGASTDTQYF
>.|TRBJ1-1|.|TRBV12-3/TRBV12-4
TGTGCCAGCAGTCCCCTGATGGAAATGAACACTGAAGCTTTCTTT
CASSPLMEMNTEAFF
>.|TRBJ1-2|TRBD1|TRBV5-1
TGCGCCAGCAGCTTGTCCAGGGGGCGTGATGGCTACACCTTC
CASSLSRGRDGYTF
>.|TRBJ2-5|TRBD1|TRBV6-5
TGTGCCAGCAGTTACGGGACAGGGCTCGGTGTTGGGCAGTACTTC
CASSYGTGLGVGQYF
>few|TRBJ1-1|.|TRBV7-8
TGTGCCAGCAGCTTAAGGGGGGATTGGACTGAAGCTTTCTTT
CASSLRGDWTEAFF
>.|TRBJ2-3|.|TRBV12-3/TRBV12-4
TGTGCCAGCAACCTGGGGCAGGGTTGGTCAGATGCGCAATATTTT
CASNLGQGWSDAQYF
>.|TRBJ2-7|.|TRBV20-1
TGCAGTGCTAGAGATCGTTTCGAGCAGTACTTC
CSARDRFEQYF
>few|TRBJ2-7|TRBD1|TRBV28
TGTGCCAGCAGTTTAAACCCGACAGGGTCATCCTACGAGCAGTACTTC
CASSLNPTGSSYEQYF
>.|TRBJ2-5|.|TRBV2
TGTGCCGCTACCCTGGGGGGTTACCAAGAGACCCAGTACTTC
CAATLGGYQETQYF
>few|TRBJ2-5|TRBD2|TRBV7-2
TGTGCCAGCAGCTTACAACTAGCGGGGCGGGAGACCCAGTACTTC
CASSLQLAGRETQYF
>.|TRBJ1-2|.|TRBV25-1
TGTGCCAGCAGTGAGGTGGGGTTCTATGGCTACACCTTC
CASSEVGFYGYTF
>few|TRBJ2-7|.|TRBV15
TGTGCCACCAGCAGAGGAGGGAGCTCCTACGAGCAGTACTTC
CATSRGGSSYEQYF
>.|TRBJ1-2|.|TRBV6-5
TGTGCCAGCAGAACCGACCCTAACTATGGCTACACCTTC
CASRTDPNYGYTF
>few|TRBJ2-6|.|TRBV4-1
TGCGCCAGCAGCGAAAGCTCTGGGGCCAACGTCCTGACTTTC
CASSESSGANVLTF
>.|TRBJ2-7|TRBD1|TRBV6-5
TGTGCCAGCGGGGGACGGGACAGGGGGAATTACGAGCAGTACTTC
CASGGRDRGNYEQYF
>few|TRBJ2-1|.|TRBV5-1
TGCGCCAGCAGCTCTCCCCGGGAGCAGTTCTTC
CASSSPREQFF
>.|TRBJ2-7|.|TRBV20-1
TGCAGTGCCAGAGGGCTAACCTACGAGCAGTACTTC
CSARGLTYEQYF
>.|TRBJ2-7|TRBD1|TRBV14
TGTGCCAGCAGCCCGGCGAGACAGGGTGACTACGAGCAGTACTTC
CASSPARQGDYEQYF
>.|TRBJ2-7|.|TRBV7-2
TGTGCCAGCAGACTCGCGAACTCCTACGAGCAGTACTTC
CASRLANSYEQYF
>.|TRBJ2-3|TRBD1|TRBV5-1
TGCGCCAGCAGCTTGAAGACAGGGGCCACAGATACGCAGTATTTT
CASSLKTGATDTQYF
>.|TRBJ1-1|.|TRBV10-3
TGTGCCATCAGCATGGACGCGACAGGCTCGAACACTGAAGCTTTCTTT
CAISMDATGSNTEAFF
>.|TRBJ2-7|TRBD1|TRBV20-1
TGCAGTGCTAGAGAGCCGGATCGGGACAGTTACTACGAGCAGTACTTC
CSAREPDRDSYYEQYF
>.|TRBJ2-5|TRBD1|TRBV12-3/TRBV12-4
TGTGCCAGCAGTGCCGAGGGGGCGGAGACCCAGTACTTC
CASSAEGAETQYF
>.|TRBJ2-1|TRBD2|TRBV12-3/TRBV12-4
TGTGCCAGCAGTTTATGGGCGGGGGGGCGGAACAATGAGCAGTTCTTC
CASSLWAGGRNNEQFF
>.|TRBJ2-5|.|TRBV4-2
TGTGCCAGCAGCCCCGAGGGGGTAGAGACCCAGTACTTC
CASSPEGVETQYF
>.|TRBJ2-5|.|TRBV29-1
TGCAGCGTTGAAGTGACGAGGCAGTCAGAGACCCAGTACTTC
CSVEVTRQSETQYF
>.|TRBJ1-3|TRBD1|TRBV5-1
TGCGCCAGCAGCGCCACCGGGACAGGGAATGATGGAAACACCATATATTTT
CASSATGTGNDGNTIYF
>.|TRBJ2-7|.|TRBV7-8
TGTGCCAGCAGTCCTCTCTCGGGGGGCCCCTCCTACGAGCAGTACTTC
CASSPLSGGPSYEQYF
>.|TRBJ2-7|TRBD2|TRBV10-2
TGCGCCGGGGGGACTAGCGGGTACAACGAGCAGTACTTC
CAGGTSGYNEQYF
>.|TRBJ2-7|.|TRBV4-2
TGTGCCAGCAGCAGCCGGGACTCAATTCCCGAGCAGTACTTC
CASSSRDSIPEQYF
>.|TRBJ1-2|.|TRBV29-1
TGCAGCGTTGAGAGGGACACCTACTATGGCTACACCTTC
CSVERDTYYGYTF
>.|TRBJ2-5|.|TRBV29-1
TGCAGCGTTGAGAGGGTTGGAGACCTGGAGGAGACCCAGTACTTC
CSVERVGDLEETQYF
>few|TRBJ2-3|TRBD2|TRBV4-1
TGCGCCAGCAGCCAAGATCTCGGGACTAGCGGCCAATTACTAGGGGATACGCAGTATTTT
CASSQDLGTSGQLLGDTQYF
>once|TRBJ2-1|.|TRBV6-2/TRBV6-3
TGTGCCAGCAGTTACCCAGGTCGAAATGAGCAGTTCTTC
CASSYPGRNEQFF
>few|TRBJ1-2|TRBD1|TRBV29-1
TGCAGCGTTGCTACAGGGGGCGACTATGGCTACACCTTC
CSVATGGDYGYTF
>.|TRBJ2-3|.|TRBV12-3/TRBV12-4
TGTGCCAGCAGTTTGAGGCGGTCCACAGATACGCAGTATTTT
CASSLRRSTDTQYF